The clone carrying this T cell receptor beta chain came up a few times. The antigen is unknown. The germline V and J ends were trimmed by 1 base and 4 bases, with 11 bases remaining between them. From germline, CDR1 is SGHRS and CDR2 YFSETQ. The CDR3 is 14 residues long. TCRB transcripts that were expressed got sequenced, as all of the isolated RNA had been reverse transcribed. Clones were sequenced by immunoSEQ multiplex PCR, and TCRdb holds only the in-frame ones, with some missing. Of 600,000 to 700,000 clones in the sample, 10% to 15% are singletons; the top ten hold approximately 0.021%. This specimen comes from a study of beta chain features in type 1 diabetes. Findings and limits, study-wide: Type 1 diabetes patients showed a moderate but significant shortening of TCRB CDR3s in all four CD4+ subsets. Naive, central memory and regulatory TCRB repertoires appeared more similar among patients than healthy donors. The study notes PCR might favor shorter templates equally in patients and controls.

The chain links TRBV5-1 to TRBJ2-5, with D maybe TRBD2 (6 bases). Sample: naive CD4+ T cells from blood. The sequence derives from a man younger than 30 with type 1 diabetes. CDR3 nucleotide sequence: TGCGCCAGCAGCTTGCCGGGGGTGCCAGAGACCCAGTACTTC. Its translation: CASSLPGVPETQYF.